This T cell receptor (beta chain) emerged from a study of T cell repertoires in cytomegalovirus infection. The overall study: Recently identified HLA-C-restricted CMV epitopes were used, and well-studied HLA-B-restricted CMV epitopes were used as well. General observations from the study: Based on cumulative public TCR beta family frequency, carriers of CMV plus the relevant HLA were identified.

A remark on this clonotype: Its antigen remains unidentified.

CDR3 length: 14 residues. Germline loops: CDR1 LNHDA, CDR2 SQIVND (reference sequence). V was pared by 3 bases and J by 3 bases, with 10 bases between. MiXCR was run by TCRdb on the reads, yielding one entry per CDR3 protein. The sample carries about 89,000 distinct CDR3 sequences, 29% recorded once. The sample consisted of CD8+ T cells from cultured PBMCs, taken from culture after CMV antigen stimulation. The sequence derives from a human donor in good health (CMV status not recorded). Some clones in this sample may be carry-over from other donors' samples. The chain combines TRBV19 with TRBJ2-3, with a tentative D call TRBD1 (5 bases). The CDR3 loop reads CASSMGPGTDTQYF. As DNA, the CDR3 is TGTGCCAGTAGTATGGGGCCCGGGACAGATACGCAGTATTTT.